This is a list of T cell receptor beta chains from one sample in a study of blood T cell repertoires in COVID-19. The method was immunoSEQ multiplex PCR; TCRdb's version includes in-frame clones alone and lacks a portion of them. The sample shows approximately 100,000 clones, about nine tenths of them seen only once. Sequencing was performed on peripheral blood. These receptors all come from a man aged 55 to 70 with acute or convalescent COVID-19. Each CDR3 is given with its conserved first and last residue. The order of the fields is V gene, D gene, clone size, J gene, CDR3 protein. A D gene is named only where the DNA matches it firmly. The size entry is marked missing in some rows and otherwise reads once, few, many or a size class.

v_gene: TRBV11-3; d_gene: .; abundance: .; j_gene: TRBJ1-4; CDR3aa: CASSLGSSNEKLFF
v_gene: TRBV3-1/TRBV3-2; d_gene: .; abundance: .; j_gene: TRBJ2-5; CDR3aa: CASSQVKGDETQYF
v_gene: TRBV5-1; d_gene: .; abundance: .; j_gene: TRBJ1-1; CDR3aa: CASSDGTPLNTEAFF
v_gene: TRBV18; d_gene: TRBD2; abundance: .; j_gene: TRBJ2-3; CDR3aa: CASSPGTSGDADTQYF
v_gene: TRBV14; d_gene: .; abundance: .; j_gene: TRBJ1-3; CDR3aa: CASSQLTGRSGNTIYF
v_gene: TRBV11-2; d_gene: .; abundance: .; j_gene: TRBJ1-5; CDR3aa: CASSAGGGNQPQHF
v_gene: TRBV7-9; d_gene: .; abundance: .; j_gene: TRBJ2-6; CDR3aa: CASSLVVRVSGANVLTF
v_gene: TRBV14; d_gene: TRBD1; abundance: .; j_gene: TRBJ1-3; CDR3aa: CASSQEGWLGTAIYF
v_gene: TRBV6-1; d_gene: .; abundance: .; j_gene: TRBJ2-7; CDR3aa: CASSELLTDDITYEQYF
v_gene: TRBV28; d_gene: .; abundance: few; j_gene: TRBJ2-3; CDR3aa: CASSSDSDTQYF
v_gene: TRBV14; d_gene: .; abundance: .; j_gene: TRBJ1-2; CDR3aa: CASSQRRGGGYTF
v_gene: TRBV20-1; d_gene: TRBD1; abundance: .; j_gene: TRBJ1-6; CDR3aa: CSASFDRGSPLHF
v_gene: TRBV3-1/TRBV3-2; d_gene: .; abundance: .; j_gene: TRBJ1-3; CDR3aa: CASSQDPGKAGNTIYF
v_gene: TRBV30; d_gene: TRBD1; abundance: .; j_gene: TRBJ1-1; CDR3aa: CAWSTTGGVPEAFF
v_gene: TRBV5-4; d_gene: .; abundance: .; j_gene: TRBJ2-7; CDR3aa: CASSPSRQIYEQYF
v_gene: TRBV30; d_gene: TRBD2; abundance: .; j_gene: TRBJ2-3; CDR3aa: CAWSGVAGTDTQYF
v_gene: TRBV9; d_gene: TRBD2; abundance: .; j_gene: TRBJ2-3; CDR3aa: CASSRDSGRDTQYF
v_gene: TRBV25-1; d_gene: TRBD1; abundance: .; j_gene: TRBJ1-2; CDR3aa: CASSPGTGNYGYTF
v_gene: TRBV11-3; d_gene: TRBD2; abundance: .; j_gene: TRBJ2-2; CDR3aa: CASSLGLAGGDGELFF
v_gene: TRBV28; d_gene: TRBD1; abundance: .; j_gene: TRBJ1-1; CDR3aa: CASSRDPGQANTEAFF
v_gene: TRBV7-2; d_gene: .; abundance: .; j_gene: TRBJ2-3; CDR3aa: CASSQTPDGSTQYF
v_gene: TRBV6-5; d_gene: .; abundance: .; j_gene: TRBJ2-7; CDR3aa: CASSATRSSYEQYF
v_gene: TRBV21-1; d_gene: .; abundance: .; j_gene: TRBJ1-1; CDR3aa: CASSKATKGRQGDGVWNTEAFF
v_gene: TRBV28; d_gene: TRBD1; abundance: .; j_gene: TRBJ2-5; CDR3aa: CASTLTGGQETQYF
v_gene: TRBV19; d_gene: TRBD1; abundance: .; j_gene: TRBJ2-2; CDR3aa: CASSFRQGATGELFF
v_gene: TRBV24-1; d_gene: .; abundance: .; j_gene: TRBJ2-4; CDR3aa: CATSGPGVKNIQYF
v_gene: TRBV7-7; d_gene: TRBD1; abundance: .; j_gene: TRBJ2-2; CDR3aa: CASSRDRAGGELFF
v_gene: TRBV19; d_gene: .; abundance: .; j_gene: TRBJ1-6; CDR3aa: CASSMNPDSSPLHF
v_gene: TRBV5-1; d_gene: TRBD1; abundance: .; j_gene: TRBJ1-1; CDR3aa: CASSFYPGQGSEAFF